This is a list of T cell receptor beta chains from one sample in a study of Ad26.COV2.S vaccination and SARS-CoV-2 variants. Here immunoSEQ multiplex PCR was the method, and the copy in TCRdb shows in-frame clones only, minus some. The sample has fewer than 400,000 clones; about 91% are singletons. Sample: peripheral blood, taken in a trial of Ad26.COV2.S vaccine versus placebo. All receptors derive from a person aged 18-65 years who received the Ad26.COV2.S COVID-19 vaccine or a placebo. CDR3s include the opening cysteine and the closing phenylalanine or tryptophan. A D gene is named only where the DNA matches it firmly.

TRBJ1-4,13,TRBV6-5,NA,TGTGCCAGCGGCAGGGCAACTAATGAAAAACTGTTTTTT,CASGRATNEKLFF
TRBJ2-7,15,TRBV28,NA,TGTGCCAGCAGTGTAACAGGGACCCCTTCCTACGAGCAGTACTTC,CASSVTGTPSYEQYF
TRBJ2-7,16,TRBV29-1,NA,TGCAGCGTTGTCAAAGGGGCCGCCGGGAACTCCTACGAGCAGTACTTC,CSVVKGAAGNSYEQYF
TRBJ1-5,13,TRBV9,NA,TGTGCCAGCAGCGTAGAGGGCTCCCAGCCCCAGCATTTT,CASSVEGSQPQHF
TRBJ2-1,20,TRBV28,TRBD2,TGTGCCAGCAGCTGGGGCCTTGGACTAGCGGGGACCAGTCGCGACAATGAGCAGTTCTTC,CASSWGLGLAGTSRDNEQFF
TRBJ2-5,15,TRBV5-4,TRBD1,TGTGCCAGCAGCTCCAAACAGGGGGCAGGAGAGACCCAGTACTTC,CASSSKQGAGETQYF
TRBJ2-1,13,TRBV15,NA,TGTGCCACCAGCAGTCAGGGAACCGATGAGCAGTTCTTC,CATSSQGTDEQFF
TRBJ2-1,15,TRBV18,TRBD2,TGTGCCAGCTCTAGAACTAGCGGGGCCTACAATGAGCAGTTCTTC,CASSRTSGAYNEQFF
TRBJ2-7,14,TRBV28,NA,TGTGCCAGCAGGTCCGGGACTCCAGGGAACGAGCAGTACTTC,CASRSGTPGNEQYF
TRBJ2-1,15,TRBV9,TRBD1,TGTGCCAGCAGCCAGACACAGGGGCCCTACAATGAGCAGTTCTTC,CASSQTQGPYNEQFF
TRBJ1-3,17,TRBV19,TRBD1,TGTGCCAGTAGAGGGACCAGGCAGGGGGCCTCTGGAAACACCATATATTTT,CASRGTRQGASGNTIYF
TRBJ1-4,19,TRBV11-2,TRBD1,TGTGCCAGCAGCTTAGTAGTTGGCCCCCGGGACAGGGGACCCCAGGGACTGTTTTTT,CASSLVVGPRDRGPQGLFF
TRBJ2-1,16,TRBV15,NA,TGTGCCACCAGCAGAGTTCGCACTAACAGAAACAATGAGCAGTTCTTC,CATSRVRTNRNNEQFF
TRBJ2-7,15,TRBV28,TRBD1,TGTGCCAGCAGTTCGGGACAGGGAAACAACCACGAGCAGTACTTC,CASSSGQGNNHEQYF
TRBJ2-7,15,TRBV18,NA,TGTGCCAGCTCACCATGGAAAGAAACGAACTACGAGCAGTACTTC,CASSPWKETNYEQYF